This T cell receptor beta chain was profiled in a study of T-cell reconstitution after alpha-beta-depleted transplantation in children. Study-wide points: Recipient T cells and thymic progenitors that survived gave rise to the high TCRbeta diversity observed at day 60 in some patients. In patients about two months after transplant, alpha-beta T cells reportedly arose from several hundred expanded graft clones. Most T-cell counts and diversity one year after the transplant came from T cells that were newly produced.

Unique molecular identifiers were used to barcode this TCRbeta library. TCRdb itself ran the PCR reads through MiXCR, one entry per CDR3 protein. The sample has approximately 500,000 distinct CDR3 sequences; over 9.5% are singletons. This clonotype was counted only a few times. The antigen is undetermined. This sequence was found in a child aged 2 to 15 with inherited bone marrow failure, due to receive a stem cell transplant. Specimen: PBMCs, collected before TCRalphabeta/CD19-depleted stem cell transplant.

The CDR3 sequence: CASSKEGTGVPSGANVLTF. The DNA for the CDR3 is TGTGCCAGCAGCAAAGAGGGGACAGGCGTCCCCTCTGGGGCCAACGTCCTGACTTTC. J is TRBJ2-6 and V is TRBV21-1; the table's D call, TRBD1, has no DNA check behind it. TRBV21-1 has pseudogene status. This CDR3 is built from 19 residues.